The T cell receptor beta chain under discussion was sequenced for a study of sequential checkpoint blockade in melanoma. Treatment denoted: randomized to nivolumab then ipilimumab (arm A) or the reverse (arm B). Profiled with immunoSEQ multiplex PCR; TCRdb holds only in-frame clones, not every one. The table shows 3,300 or so clones, with roughly 23% occurring only once. Germline CDR1 is KGHSH and CDR2 is LQKENI. Trimming pared 5 bases from V and 8 bases from J, leaving 12 bases between. This CDR3 has 12 residues. This TCR was recovered from a human donor with melanoma. V is TRBV18 and J is TRBJ1-2; D remains unclear. Sequencing was performed on tumor tissue (inferred from file names), taken from a patient given nivolumab and ipilimumab in sequence. The DNA for the CDR3 is TGTGCCAGCTCATTAGCTCTCGGGGGCTACACCTTC. Amino acids: CASSLALGGYTF.